These 23 T cell receptor beta chains share one sample of origin, sequenced in a study of CD8 T cells in ankylosing spondylitis. TCRdb called the 5' RACE reads again in MiXCR, with one record for every CDR3 protein. The sample has 200,000 or so distinct CDR3 sequences; 10% to 15% are singletons. The sample was blood, either unsorted or a sorted T cell fraction (not recorded which). All receptors come from a female donor with ankylosing spondylitis or in good health (not recorded which).

The V and J genes are TRBV5-1 and TRBJ2-4; TRBD2 matches 9 bases. The V and J ends lost 3 bases and 7 bases, in that order; junction bases with no gene match: 5. This CDR3 contains 14 residues. Germline CDR1 and CDR2: SGHRS and YFSETQ. In DNA, the CDR3 is TGCGCCAGCAGCTCCTTGCGGGAGGGCAACATTCAGTACTTC. This sequence encodes CASSSLREGNIQYF.

This clonotype was counted at least ten times. The V gene is TRBV29-1, the J gene TRBJ1-1, with TRBD1 as a possible D gene (6 bases). This CDR3 is built from 13 residues. V dropped 5 bases and J dropped 1 base, with 11 bases sitting between them. The germline V gene has CDR1 SQVTM and CDR2 ANQGSEA. The CDR3 region has the DNA TGCAGCGTTATTACAGGGCCGAACACTGAAGCTTTCTTT. This encodes CSVITGPNTEAFF.

This clonotype appeared many times. This rearrangement joins TRBV20-1 to TRBJ2-7; D is undetermined. Germline V CDR1 and CDR2: DFQATT, SNEGSKA (reference sequence). This CDR3 is 14 amino acids long. V was trimmed by 6 bases and J by 0 bases, leaving 15 bases between them. The CDR3 region has the DNA TGCAGTGCCGGTCCTGGTTCCCCCTCCTACGAGCAGTACTTC. Amino acid sequence: CSAGPGSPSYEQYF.

The chain carries TRBV4-3 and TRBJ2-3; D is perhaps TRBD1 or TRBD2 (5 bases each). Trimming cost V 2 bases and J 8 bases, with 20 bases left between them. Germline loops: CDR1 LGHNA, CDR2 YSLEER. The CDR3 runs to 16 residues. CDR3 nucleotide sequence: TGCGCCAGCAGCCAAAACCCCAGGGACCCGGTATTTACGCAGTATTTT. Encoded protein: CASSQNPRDPVFTQYF.

This clonotype appeared a few times. The chain is built from TRBV7-2 and TRBJ2-7, with TRBD1 matching 12 bases. Germline assignment: CDR1 SGHTA and CDR2 FQGNSA. The CDR3 length is 13 residues. V lost 9 bases, J lost 7 bases, and 7 bases stayed unmatched. As DNA, the CDR3 is TGTGCCAGTCAGGGACAGGGGGCGCAAGAGCAGTACTTC. Translated: CASQGQGAQEQYF. Combining the CDR3 with reference TRBV7-2 and TRBJ2-7 gives the whole variable domain GAGVSQSPSNKVTEKGKDVELRCDPISGHTALYWYRQSLGQGLEFLIYFQGNSAPDKSGLPSDRFSAERTGGSVSTLTIQRTQQEDSAVYLCASQGQGAQEQYFGPGTRLTVT.

This clonotype was detected ten times or more. This chain connects TRBV27 to TRBJ2-1; a weak D match, TRBD1 (5 bases). The CDR3 runs to 15 residues. The V and J ends lost 4 bases and 8 bases respectively, with 18 bases between them. In germline, CDR1 is MNHEY, CDR2 SMNVEV (reference sequence). CDR3 amino acids: CASSSLDPWGDEQFF. CDR3 bases: TGTGCCAGCAGTTCTCTGGACCCATGGGGCGATGAGCAGTTCTTC.

This clonotype was counted ten times or more. The genes are TRBV12-3 or TRBV12-4 and TRBJ1-2; D may be TRBD1 (5 bases). Trimming shortened V by 6 bases and J by 4 bases, and 15 bases separated the two germline ends. The CDR3 loop spans 14 amino acids. The CDR3 DNA is TGTGCCAGCAGAGAGGGACGGCTGATCTATGGCTACACCTTC. It encodes CASREGRLIYGYTF.

A note on this clonotype: With a much larger clone just one base away, this may be a read error. V is TRBV5-1 and J is TRBJ2-2; D is uncertain. The CDR3 totals 13 residues. Germline values: CDR1 SGHRS, CDR2 YFSETQ. CDR3 DNA sequence: TGCGTCAGCAGCTTGGCTAACGAAGGGGAGCTGTTTTTT. This sequence encodes CVSSLANEGELFF.

This clonotype was seen at least ten times. The chain recombines TRBV6-2 or TRBV6-3 with TRBJ2-3; D is ambiguous. This CDR3 is built from 15 residues. Germline V gives CDR1 MNHEY, CDR2 SVGEGT. Trimming removed 4 bases from V and 5 bases from J, with 16 bases in between. The CDR3 sequence: CASSLGGVLLDTQYF. The DNA of the CDR3 is TGTGCCAGCAGTTTGGGTGGTGTCCTGCTAGATACGCAGTATTTT.

This clonotype was seen repeatedly, ten times or more. The gene calls are TRBV7-9 and TRBJ2-3, with a weak D call TRBD1 (5 bases). CDR3 length: 13 residues. Per the germline V gene, CDR1 is SEHNR and CDR2 is FQNEAQ (reference sequence). Trimming removed 5 bases at V and 3 bases at J, with 9 bases between. The CDR3, as DNA: TGTGCCAGCAGCAAGACAGAAACAGATACGCAGTATTTT. This sequence encodes CASSKTETDTQYF.

This clonotype came up many times. The chain is built from TRBV12-3 or TRBV12-4 and TRBJ1-6; 8 bases agree with TRBD1. The V gene end was trimmed by 6 bases and the J gene end by 10 bases; junction bases not matched to a gene: 5. The CDR3 sequence is 13 residues long. Written as DNA, the CDR3 is TGTGCCAGCAGGACGGACAGGGTATCACCCCTCCACTTT. Translating it yields CASRTDRVSPLHF.

As to this clonotype: This may stem from a read error, because a much larger clone lies one nucleotide away. The CDR3 does not close with the conserved phenylalanine or tryptophan, likely indicating a read error. The chain has TRBV4-3 and TRBJ2-7; D is ambiguous. Germline lookup yields CDR1 LGHNA and CDR2 YSLEER. The V gene lost 0 bases and the J gene lost 0 bases, with 9 bases spanning the gap. The length of the CDR3 is 15 residues. CDR3 loop: CASSQDRSASYEQYS. CDR3 DNA sequence: TGCGCCAGCAGCCAAGATCGGAGTGCCTCCTACGAGCAGTACTCC.

The chain joins TRBV7-3 to TRBJ1-6; 10 bases agree with TRBD1. Germline CDR1 and CDR2: SGHTA and FQGTGA. This CDR3 is built from 17 residues. The V gene end was trimmed by 1 base and the J gene end by 10 bases; junction bases not matched to a gene: 10. The CDR3 nucleotides read TGTGCCAGCAGCTTAAGCCCTTTCGGACAGGGGGGCTCACCCCTCCACTTT. This codes for CASSLSPFGQGGSPLHF.

V gene TRBV7-2 combines with J gene TRBJ2-3; 8 nucleotides match TRBD2. The J segment lost 1 base and the V segment lost 5 bases, leaving 8 bases of the junction unmatched. The germline CDR1 and CDR2 sequences are SGHTA and FQGNSA. The CDR3 runs 16 residues. The CDR3 DNA reads as TGTGCCAGCAGCCACTCAGCGGGAGTGGGCACAGATACGCAGTATTTT. This gives the protein CASSHSAGVGTDTQYF.

This clonotype was observed many times. The rearrangement joins TRBV5-1 to TRBJ2-4; unclear D gene. Per germline, CDR1 SGHRS and CDR2 YFSETQ. The V gene lost 0 bases and the J gene lost 1 base, with 5 bases spanning the gap. This CDR3 is built from 14 residues. This CDR3 reads CASSLGTAKNIQYF. CDR3 coding DNA: TGCGCCAGCAGCTTGGGGACGGCCAAAAACATTCAGTACTTC.

This clonotype was observed a handful of times. The gene calls are TRBV5-6 and TRBJ1-6; no reliable D call. Germline lookup yields CDR1 SGHDT and CDR2 YYEEEE. V shed 7 bases and J shed 2 bases, with 10 bases lying between them. The CDR3 extends over 14 amino acids. The CDR3 protein is CASRGGPYNSPLHF. CDR3 sequence (DNA): TGTGCCAGCCGGGGAGGACCCTATAATTCACCCCTCCACTTT.

This rearrangement joins TRBV29-1 to TRBJ2-1; 7 nucleotides line up with TRBD2. Trimming at V came to 3 bases and at J to 3 bases, leaving 5 bases not matched to a gene. The length of the CDR3 is 14 residues. Germline values: CDR1 SQVTM, CDR2 ANQGSEA. CDR3 nucleotides: TGCAGCGTTGATTCGGCTAGCGGCTACAATGAGCAGTTCTTC. Protein sequence: CSVDSASGYNEQFF.

This clonotype was seen at least ten times. This chain connects TRBV18 to TRBJ2-1; D is perhaps TRBD1 (6 bases). Trimming took off 3 bases at V and 6 bases at J, with 9 bases between the two ends. Germline values: CDR1 KGHSH, CDR2 LQKENI. There are 13 residues in the CDR3. The CDR3 is CASSPGDTNEQFF. DNA of the CDR3: TGTGCCAGCTCACCTGGGGACACCAATGAGCAGTTCTTC.

The table lists this clonotype with many counts. V is TRBV7-2 and J is TRBJ2-7, with D tentatively TRBD1 (5 bases). Germline CDR1 is SGHTA and CDR2 is FQGNSA. This CDR3 region has 16 residues. Trimming removed 0 bases at V and 2 bases at J, with 14 bases between. CDR3 residues: CASSLAWGTSTYEQYF. The CDR3 nucleotides are TGTGCCAGCAGCTTAGCGTGGGGCACGAGTACCTACGAGCAGTACTTC.

This clonotype was seen repeatedly, ten times or more. The rearrangement uses TRBV29-1 and TRBJ2-7; D ambiguous. Germline assignment: CDR1 SQVTM and CDR2 ANQGSEA. The CDR3 consists of 11 residues. Trimming removed 2 bases at V and 5 bases at J, with 7 bases between. CDR3 in DNA: TGCAGCGTTGAAAGTCAAAACGAGCAGTACTTC. Residues: CSVESQNEQYF.

In this sample, this clonotype turned up many times. The genes are TRBV6-1 and TRBJ2-4; perhaps TRBD1 as D (5 bases). The CDR3 is made up of 17 amino acids. Deletions cut 2 bases from V and 1 base from J, with 15 bases between. The germline V gene has CDR1 MNHNS and CDR2 SASEGT. The CDR3 DNA is TGTGCCAGCAGTGAAACTCCGGGCAGACAGGCCAAAAACATTCAGTACTTC. Amino acids: CASSETPGRQAKNIQYF.

This clonotype was counted only a few times. The rearrangement links TRBV4-3 to TRBJ2-1, with D tentatively TRBD1 or TRBD2 (5 bases each). Looked up from germline, CDR1 is LGHNA and CDR2 is YSLEER. The CDR3 extends over 12 amino acids. V shed 1 base and J shed 10 bases, with 8 bases lying between them. The CDR3: CASSQAGREQFF. For the CDR3, the DNA is TGCGCCAGCAGCCAAGCGGGACGAGAGCAGTTCTTC.

There are many counts of this clonotype. The rearrangement joins TRBV4-1 to TRBJ2-7; D may be TRBD2 (5 bases). V gave up 1 base and J gave up 2 bases, with 9 bases separating them. The CDR3 is 14 amino acids. Germline lookup yields CDR1 MGHRA and CDR2 YSYEKL. CDR3: CASSQATTTYEQYF. CDR3 coding DNA: TGCGCCAGCAGCCAAGCGACTACTACCTACGAGCAGTACTTC.